This is a list of T cell receptor beta chains from one sample in a study of graft-versus-host responses after intestinal transplantation. No cognate antigen is known for these TCRs. Method: immunoSEQ multiplex PCR; TCRdb's copy keeps in-frame clones and lacks some. Of about 81,000 clones in the sample, under 95% were seen once. The material sequenced was unstimulated CD4+ T cells sorted from spleen or lymph node cells, taken before transplant. The source is a human donor who was the organ donor for an intestinal transplant. The CDR3 runs from the conserved cysteine through the conserved F or W. The D gene is left open where the match is weak. Expanded clones are given a class, and other clones once, few, many or no size at all.

d_call	clone_size	j_call	v_call	cdr3_aa	cdr3_nt
TRBD1	NA	TRBJ1-1	TRBV25-1	CASSGGQGDTEAFF	TGTGCCAGCAGTGGGGGACAGGGGGACACTGAAGCTTTCTTT
TRBD1	NA	TRBJ1-2	TRBV2	CASRLIPGTAYGYTF	TGTGCCAGCAGGCTAATACCAGGGACAGCCTATGGCTACACCTTC
TRBD2	NA	TRBJ2-2	TRBV9	CASTKAGREFPGELFF	TGTGCCAGCACTAAAGCAGGGCGGGAGTTCCCCGGGGAGCTGTTTTTT
NA	NA	TRBJ1-2	TRBV27	CASSWTVNYGYTF	TGTGCCAGCAGTTGGACAGTTAACTATGGCTACACCTTC
TRBD1	NA	TRBJ2-7	TRBV10-3	CAISEYTGGTNEQYF	TGTGCCATCAGTGAGTATACAGGGGGGACGAACGAGCAGTACTTC
NA	NA	TRBJ2-3	TRBV27	CASSLSALVDTQYF	TGTGCCAGCAGTTTATCGGCCTTGGTAGATACGCAGTATTTT
TRBD2	NA	TRBJ2-3	TRBV7-9	CASSLLGQGGNTDTQYF	TGTGCCAGCAGCTTATTAGGTCAGGGAGGGAACACAGATACGCAGTATTTT
NA	once	TRBJ1-1	TRBV18	CASSPRTDPTEAFF	TGTGCCAGCTCACCCCGGACAGACCCCACTGAAGCTTTCTTT
TRBD1	NA	TRBJ2-1	TRBV5-1	CASSFAPGQGTYGEFF	TGCGCCAGCAGCTTTGCTCCGGGACAGGGAACCTATGGGGAGTTCTTC
NA	NA	TRBJ2-2	TRBV9	CASSVVGWAGNTGELFF	TGTGCCAGCAGCGTAGTTGGTTGGGCGGGGAACACCGGGGAGCTGTTTTTT
TRBD2	NA	TRBJ2-5	TRBV4-2	CASSHVRGGGGETQYF	TGTGCCAGCAGCCATGTCCGGGGGGGCGGGGGAGAGACCCAGTACTTC
TRBD1	NA	TRBJ2-5	TRBV28	CASSLQLSWGQGGETQYF	TGTGCCAGCAGTTTACAGTTGTCTTGGGGACAGGGGGGTGAGACCCAGTACTTC
TRBD1	NA	TRBJ2-5	TRBV7-8	CASSLAFPGQVWETQYF	TGTGCCAGCAGCTTAGCATTCCCGGGACAGGTGTGGGAGACCCAGTACTTC
TRBD1	NA	TRBJ2-1	TRBV11-2	CASSRTGVREQFF	TGTGCCAGCAGCCGGACAGGGGTCCGGGAGCAGTTCTTC
NA	NA	TRBJ2-2	TRBV7-9	CASSSRANTGELFF	TGTGCCAGCAGCTCTCGAGCGAACACCGGGGAGCTGTTTTTT
TRBD1	NA	TRBJ2-7	TRBV6-5	CASSYSTGVGYEQYF	TGTGCCAGCAGTTACTCGACAGGGGTCGGCTACGAGCAGTACTTC
NA	NA	TRBJ2-3	TRBV5-4	CASSFGGSRTDTQYF	TGTGCCAGCAGCTTCGGGGGTTCCCGCACAGATACGCAGTATTTT
NA	once	TRBJ2-2	TRBV5-8	CASSLGSENSLDTGELFF	TGTGCCAGCAGCTTGGGGTCCGAAAACAGCTTAGACACCGGGGAGCTGTTTTTT
TRBD2	NA	TRBJ2-3	TRBV5-1	CASSLALVAGGFTDTQYF	TGCGCCAGCAGCTTGGCCCTTGTAGCGGGGGGCTTCACAGATACGCAGTATTTT
TRBD2	NA	TRBJ2-5	TRBV14	CASSQRLAGGLQETQYF	TGTGCCAGCAGCCAAAGGCTAGCGGGGGGTCTGCAAGAGACCCAGTACTTC
NA	NA	TRBJ1-1	TRBV10-1	CASSEPGNTEAFF	TGCGCCAGCAGTGAGCCAGGGAACACTGAAGCTTTCTTT
NA	NA	TRBJ1-2	TRBV6-6	CASSYSWGVEGYTF	TGTGCCAGCAGTTACTCGTGGGGGGTAGAGGGCTACACCTTC
TRBD2	NA	TRBJ2-1	TRBV5-1	CASSLAPSGGASRYNEQFF	TGCGCCAGCAGCTTGGCCCCTAGCGGGGGGGCTTCCCGCTACAATGAGCAGTTCTTC
NA	NA	TRBJ2-1	TRBV12-5	CASGLEPGGPYNEQFF	TGTGCTAGTGGTTTGGAACCGGGGGGCCCCTACAATGAGCAGTTCTTC
TRBD2	NA	TRBJ2-2	TRBV7-9	CASSPSLGGTGELFF	TGTGCCAGCAGCCCAAGCCTCGGGGGGACCGGGGAGCTGTTTTTT
NA	NA	TRBJ1-5	TRBV7-8	CASSPWAGSEQPQHF	TGTGCCAGCAGCCCGTGGGCGGGTTCGGAGCAGCCCCAGCATTTT
NA	NA	TRBJ2-7	TRBV28	CASSLSNSYSPHEQYF	TGTGCCAGCAGTTTGAGTAATAGCTATTCCCCCCACGAGCAGTACTTC
NA	NA	TRBJ2-6	TRBV5-1	CASSSADSSGANVLTF	TGCGCCAGCAGCTCCGCGGACAGCTCTGGGGCCAACGTCCTGACTTTC
NA	NA	TRBJ1-1	TRBV7-9	CASSSGTFSNTEAFF	TGTGCCAGCAGCTCGGGGACTTTCTCGAACACTGAAGCTTTCTTT
TRBD2	NA	TRBJ2-5	TRBV6-1	CASSESWRGGAETQYF	TGTGCCAGCAGTGAGTCTTGGCGGGGGGGGGCAGAGACCCAGTACTTC
NA	NA	TRBJ1-2	TRBV5-1	CASSLAGAGYGYTF	TGCGCCAGCAGCTTGGCCGGGGCGGGGTATGGCTACACCTTC
TRBD1	NA	TRBJ2-7	TRBV14	CASSHTGTGYEQYF	TGTGCCAGCAGCCATACCGGGACAGGCTACGAGCAGTACTTC
TRBD1	few	TRBJ1-2	TRBV19	CASSVQSHGTGLFSYGYTF	TGTGCCAGTAGTGTTCAATCCCACGGGACAGGGTTATTTAGCTATGGCTACACCTTC
NA	once	TRBJ2-7	TRBV7-8	CASTPYGEPTYEQYF	TGTGCCAGCACCCCTTATGGGGAGCCAACCTACGAGCAGTACTTC
NA	NA	TRBJ1-4	TRBV30	CAWTLGASTNEKLFF	TGTGCCTGGACCCTGGGAGCGTCAACTAATGAAAAACTGTTTTTT
TRBD2	NA	TRBJ2-5	TRBV5-1	CASSYSGGEVTQYF	TGCGCCAGCAGCTATAGCGGGGGTGAGGTGACCCAGTACTTC
TRBD1	NA	TRBJ2-7	TRBV30	CAFRQGRLEQYF	TGTGCCTTCCGACAGGGGCGGCTGGAGCAGTACTTC
TRBD2	NA	TRBJ2-5	TRBV6-1	CASSGSGTLQETQYF	TGTGCCAGCAGTGGTAGCGGGACCCTCCAAGAGACCCAGTACTTC
NA	NA	TRBJ2-3	TRBV29-1	CSVDGGTDTQYF	TGCAGCGTTGACGGGGGCACAGATACGCAGTATTTT